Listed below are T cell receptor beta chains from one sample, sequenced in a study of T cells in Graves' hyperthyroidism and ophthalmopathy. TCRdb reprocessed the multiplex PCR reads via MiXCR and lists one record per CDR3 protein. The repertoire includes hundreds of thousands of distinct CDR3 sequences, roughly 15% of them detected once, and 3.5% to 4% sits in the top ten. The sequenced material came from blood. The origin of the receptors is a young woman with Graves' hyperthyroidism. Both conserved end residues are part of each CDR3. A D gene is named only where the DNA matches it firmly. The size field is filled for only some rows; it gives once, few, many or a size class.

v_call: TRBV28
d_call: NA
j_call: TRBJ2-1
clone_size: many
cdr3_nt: TGTGCCAGCAGTTTAGAGCTGGGCTACAATGAGCAGTTCTTC
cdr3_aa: CASSLELGYNEQFF

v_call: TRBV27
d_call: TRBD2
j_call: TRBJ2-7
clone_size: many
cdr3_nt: TGTGCCAGCAGTTCGAGACTAGCGGGAGTGGTATACGAGCAGTACTTC
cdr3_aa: CASSSRLAGVVYEQYF

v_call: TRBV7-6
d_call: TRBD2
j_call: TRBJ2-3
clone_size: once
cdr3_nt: TGTGCCAGCAGCTTAGGGTCGACTAGCGGGAGTGCTACAGATACGCAGTATTTT
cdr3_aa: CASSLGSTSGSATDTQYF

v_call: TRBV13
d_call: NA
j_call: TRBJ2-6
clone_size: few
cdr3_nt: TGTGCCAGCACCTCCCACCATAGTTCTGGGGCCAACGTCCTGACTTTC
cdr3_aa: CASTSHHSSGANVLTF

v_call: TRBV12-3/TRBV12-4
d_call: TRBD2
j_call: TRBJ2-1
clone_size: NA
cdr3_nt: TGTGCCAGCAGTTCAGCGGGAGGTATGGACAATGAGCAGTTCTTC
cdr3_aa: CASSSAGGMDNEQFF

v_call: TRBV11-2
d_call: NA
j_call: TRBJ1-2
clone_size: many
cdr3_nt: TGTGCCAGCAGCTTAGATTCCCGAGCAGGGCCATATGGCTACACCTTC
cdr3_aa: CASSLDSRAGPYGYTF

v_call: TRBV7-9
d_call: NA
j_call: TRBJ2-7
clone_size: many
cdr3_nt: TGTGCCAGCAGCCCCCCCCAAGCGTTCGAGCAGTACTTC
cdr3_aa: CASSPPQAFEQYF

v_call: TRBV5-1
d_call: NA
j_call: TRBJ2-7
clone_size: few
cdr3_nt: TGCGCCAGCAGCGGCTCGAGGGAAAGGTACGAGCAGTACTTC
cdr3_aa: CASSGSRERYEQYF

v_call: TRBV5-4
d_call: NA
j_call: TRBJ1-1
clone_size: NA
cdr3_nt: TGTGCCAGCAGCTTGGCCGGTGCAGGGAACACTGAAGCTTTCTTT
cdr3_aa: CASSLAGAGNTEAFF

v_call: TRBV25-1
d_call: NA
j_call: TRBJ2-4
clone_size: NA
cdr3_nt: TGTGCCAGCAGAGGGTCCAAAAACATTCAGTACTTC
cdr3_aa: CASRGSKNIQYF

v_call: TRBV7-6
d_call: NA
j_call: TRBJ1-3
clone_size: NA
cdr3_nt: TGTGCCAGCAGCTTAGCAGGGTCGTCAGGAAACACCATATATTTT
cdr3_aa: CASSLAGSSGNTIYF

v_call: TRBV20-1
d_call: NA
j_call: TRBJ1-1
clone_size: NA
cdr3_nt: TGCAGTGCAGGACAGACGAACACTGAAGCTTTCTTT
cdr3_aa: CSAGQTNTEAFF

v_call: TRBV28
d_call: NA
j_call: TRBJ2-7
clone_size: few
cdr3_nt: TGTGCCACCTTCGATGGGAGCGGGTCCTCCTACGAGCAGTACTTC
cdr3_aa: CATFDGSGSSYEQYF

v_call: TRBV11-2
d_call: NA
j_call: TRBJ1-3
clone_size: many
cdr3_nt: TGTGCCAGCAGCTTCGACAGTCCCTTCTCTGGAAACACCATATATTTT
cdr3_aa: CASSFDSPFSGNTIYF

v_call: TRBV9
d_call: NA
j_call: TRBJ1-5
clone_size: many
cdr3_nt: TGTGCCAGCAGCGTGGGGTGGGATCAGCCCCAGCATTTT
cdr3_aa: CASSVGWDQPQHF

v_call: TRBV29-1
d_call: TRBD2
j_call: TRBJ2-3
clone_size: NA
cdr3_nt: TGCAGCGTTCCGAGGACTAGCGGGATGTCGGATACGCAGTATTTT
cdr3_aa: CSVPRTSGMSDTQYF

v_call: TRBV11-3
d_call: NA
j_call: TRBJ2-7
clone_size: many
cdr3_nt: TGTGCCAGCAGCTTTAACAACTACGAGCAGTACTTC
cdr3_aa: CASSFNNYEQYF

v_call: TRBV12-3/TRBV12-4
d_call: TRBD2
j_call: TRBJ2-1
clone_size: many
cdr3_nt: TGTGCCAGCAGTTGGCGGGAGGCGGATGAGCAGTTCTTC
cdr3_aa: CASSWREADEQFF

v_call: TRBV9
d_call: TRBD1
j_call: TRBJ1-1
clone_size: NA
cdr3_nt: TGTGCCAGCAGCGTGACAGGGGGCGATGGCACTGAAGCTTTCTTT
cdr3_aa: CASSVTGGDGTEAFF

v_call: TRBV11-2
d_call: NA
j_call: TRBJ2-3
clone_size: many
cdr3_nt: TGTGCCAGCAGCTTAGTTTTGGGGATGTCAGATACGCAGTATTTT
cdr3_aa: CASSLVLGMSDTQYF

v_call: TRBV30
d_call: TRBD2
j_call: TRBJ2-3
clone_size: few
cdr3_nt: TGTGCCTGGAGTATCCTAGCGGGCACAGATACGCAGTATTTT
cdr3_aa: CAWSILAGTDTQYF

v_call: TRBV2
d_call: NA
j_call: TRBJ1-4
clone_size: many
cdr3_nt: TGTGCCAGCAGCGTCGGACAGTTTAATGAAAAACTGTTTTTT
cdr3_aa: CASSVGQFNEKLFF

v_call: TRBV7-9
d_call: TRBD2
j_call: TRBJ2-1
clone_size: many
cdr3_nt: TGTGCCAGCAGCAAAAGACTAGCGGGAGGTGAGCAGTTCTTC
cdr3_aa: CASSKRLAGGEQFF

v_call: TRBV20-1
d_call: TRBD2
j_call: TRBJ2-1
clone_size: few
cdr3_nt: TGCAGTGCTATATCTATCCCGGGACTAGCGGGATTCGACTCCTACAATGAGCAGTTCTTC
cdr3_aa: CSAISIPGLAGFDSYNEQFF

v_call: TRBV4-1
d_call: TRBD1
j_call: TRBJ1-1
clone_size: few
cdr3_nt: TGCGCCAGCAGCCAAGGAAGACAGGGTGGTCTGAACACTGAAGCTTTCTTT
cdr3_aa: CASSQGRQGGLNTEAFF

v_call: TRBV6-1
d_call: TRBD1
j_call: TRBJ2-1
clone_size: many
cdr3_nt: TGTGCCAGCAGAATAGGGGTACAGGGGGCTTTCCAGGAGCAGTTCTTC
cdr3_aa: CASRIGVQGAFQEQFF

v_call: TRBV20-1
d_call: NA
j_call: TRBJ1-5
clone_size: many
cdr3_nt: TGCAGTGCTAGAGATGTGGCGAATCAGCCCCAGCATTTT
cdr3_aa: CSARDVANQPQHF

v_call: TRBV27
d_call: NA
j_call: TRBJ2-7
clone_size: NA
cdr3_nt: TGTGCCATCCGGACAGACAAAAACGAGCAGTACTTC
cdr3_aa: CAIRTDKNEQYF

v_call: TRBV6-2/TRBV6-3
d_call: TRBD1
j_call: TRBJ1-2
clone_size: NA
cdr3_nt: TGTGCCAGCAGTTGGGACAGTTCTTTTGGCTACACCTTC
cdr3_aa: CASSWDSSFGYTF

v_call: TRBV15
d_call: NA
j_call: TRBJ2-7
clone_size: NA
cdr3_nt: TGTGCCACCAGGCCTAACGGACCCTACGAGCAGTACTTC
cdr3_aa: CATRPNGPYEQYF

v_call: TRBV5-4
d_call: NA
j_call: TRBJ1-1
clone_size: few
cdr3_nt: TGTGCCAGCAGCTTGATCAACCAGAACACTGAAGCTTTCTTT
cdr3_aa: CASSLINQNTEAFF

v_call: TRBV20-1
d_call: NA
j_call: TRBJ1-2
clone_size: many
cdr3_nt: TGCAGTGCTAGGTCCGGGACACGGGATGGCTACACCTTC
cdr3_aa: CSARSGTRDGYTF

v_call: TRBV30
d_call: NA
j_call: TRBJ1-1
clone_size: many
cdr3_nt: TGTGCCTGGAGTGTAACCGCAGCTGAAGCTTTCTTT
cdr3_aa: CAWSVTAAEAFF

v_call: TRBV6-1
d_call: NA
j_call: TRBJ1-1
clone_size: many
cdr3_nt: TGTGCCAGCAGTGACGGGACGGCTTTGAACACTGAAGCTTTCTTT
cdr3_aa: CASSDGTALNTEAFF

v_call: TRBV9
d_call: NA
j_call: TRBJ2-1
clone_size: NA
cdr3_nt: TGTGCCAGCTCCCCACCCCAGTCCAATGAGCAGTTCTTC
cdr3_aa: CASSPPQSNEQFF

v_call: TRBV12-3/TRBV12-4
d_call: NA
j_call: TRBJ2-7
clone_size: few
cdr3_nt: TGTGCCAGCAGTTTAGGGGGCGCCTTGGAAGAGCAGTACTTC
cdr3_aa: CASSLGGALEEQYF

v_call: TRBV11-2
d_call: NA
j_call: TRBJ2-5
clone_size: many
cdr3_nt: TGTGCCAGCAGCTCGTTCGGGACCCAAGAGACCCAGTACTTC
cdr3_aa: CASSSFGTQETQYF

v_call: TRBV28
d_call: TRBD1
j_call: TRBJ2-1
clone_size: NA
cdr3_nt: TGTGCCAGCAGTCCCATTCGACAGGGGTTTGTCTTC
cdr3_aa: CASSPIRQGFVF

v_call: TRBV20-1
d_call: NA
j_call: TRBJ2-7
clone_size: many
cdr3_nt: TGCAGTGCTAGTGGGTCCAGGACAGACACCTACGAGCAGTACTTC
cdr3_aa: CSASGSRTDTYEQYF

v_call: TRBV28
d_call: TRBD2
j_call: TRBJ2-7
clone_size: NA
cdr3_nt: TGTGCCAGCAGTTTCCTCCCGCAGCGGGAGTTTACCGAGCAGTACTTC
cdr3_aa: CASSFLPQREFTEQYF

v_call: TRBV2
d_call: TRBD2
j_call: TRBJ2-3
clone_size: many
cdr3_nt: TGTGCCAGCAGTGAACGGGGAGGGAGCACAGATACGCAGTATTTT
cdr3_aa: CASSERGGSTDTQYF

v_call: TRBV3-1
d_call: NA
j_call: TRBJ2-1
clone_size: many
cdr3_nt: TGTGCCAGCAGCCAAGTCCTAGCGTACAATGAGCAGTTCTTC
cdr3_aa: CASSQVLAYNEQFF

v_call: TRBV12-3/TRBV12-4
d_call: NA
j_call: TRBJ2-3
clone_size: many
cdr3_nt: TGTGCCCTCGGTGGGGGGAACACAGATACGCAGTATTTT
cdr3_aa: CALGGGNTDTQYF

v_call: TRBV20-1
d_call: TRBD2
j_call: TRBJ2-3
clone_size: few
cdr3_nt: TGCAGTGCTAGCGAGTTAGCGGGAGGGCCAGATACGCAGTATTTT
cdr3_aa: CSASELAGGPDTQYF

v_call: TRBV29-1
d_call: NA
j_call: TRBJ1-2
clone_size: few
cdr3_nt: TGCAGCTCACTAGGGGAGGGCTATGGCTACACCTTC
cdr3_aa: CSSLGEGYGYTF

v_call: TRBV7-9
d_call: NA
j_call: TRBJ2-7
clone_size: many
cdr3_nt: TGTGCCAGCAGCAACGTCTACGAGCAGTACTTC
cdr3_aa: CASSNVYEQYF

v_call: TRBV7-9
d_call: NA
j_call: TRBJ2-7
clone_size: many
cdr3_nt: TGTGCCAGCAGCTTATTCAGGACTGGATTTTCCTACGAGCAGTACTTC
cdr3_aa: CASSLFRTGFSYEQYF

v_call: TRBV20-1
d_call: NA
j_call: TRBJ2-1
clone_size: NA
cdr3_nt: NA
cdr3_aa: CSAPWAGGVAAGNEQLF